The entry below describes one TCR beta chain. Its antigen is still unknown. The data stem from a study of T cell responses to AZD1222 COVID-19 vaccine. Overall study findings and caveats: Vaccine-associated CD4 TCRs ranged over spike, dominating at 160-218 and 743-854. The donors showed a predominance of white British ancestry and of females, with possible underestimation of clonal diversity.

Germline CDR1 reads KGHSH; CDR2 reads LQKENI. V lost 2 bases, J lost 1 base, and 3 bases lay in between. The CDR3 consists of 14 residues. Libraries were prepared by immunoSEQ multiplex PCR; TCRdb keeps only in-frame clonotypes and omits some of them. Among under 200,000 clones listed, around 94% were seen once. This clonotype originated in an adult in good health. The chain employs TRBV18 and TRBJ2-6; no definite D call. The material was peripheral blood, obtained on day 0 of AZD1222 vaccination. The DNA of the CDR3 is TGTGCCAGCTCACCAGAATCTGGGGCCAACGTCCTGACTTTC. It specifies CASSPESGANVLTF.